Listed below are T cell receptor beta chains from one sample, sequenced in a study of T cells in Graves' hyperthyroidism and ophthalmopathy. Each CDR3 protein gets one entry after TCRdb re-called the multiplex PCR reads with MiXCR. Among hundreds of thousands of distinct CDR3 sequences listed, under 15% were seen once. Sequenced material: blood. These receptors originate from a woman in her 30s with Graves' hyperthyroidism. The CDR3 runs from the conserved cysteine through the conserved F or W. Each record gives: V gene, clone size, J gene, D gene, CDR3 DNA, CDR3 protein. The D gene is left open where the match is weak. Some rows mark clone size as missing; the rest say once, few, many or name a class of expanded clone.

TRBV5-5	many	TRBJ2-7	-	TGTGCCAGCAGCCCCGAGGGCTTCTCCTACGAGCAGTACTTC	CASSPEGFSYEQYF
TRBV9	-	TRBJ2-2	-	TGTGCCAGCAGCAAAACGTTCACCGGGGAGCTGTTTTTT	CASSKTFTGELFF
TRBV20-1	-	TRBJ2-7	-	TGCAGTGCTAGAGACACCTTCGGGGGCAGCTACGAGCAGTACTTC	CSARDTFGGSYEQYF
TRBV12-3/TRBV12-4	many	TRBJ1-1	-	TGTGCCAGCAATTCGGACAGCAAATGGGACACTGAAGCTTTCTTT	CASNSDSKWDTEAFF
TRBV3-1	-	TRBJ2-1	TRBD2	TGTGCCAGCAGCGAGGGACTAGCGGTTACTGAGCAGTTCTTC	CASSEGLAVTEQFF
TRBV18	many	TRBJ1-1	-	TGTGCCAGCTCACCACCGGACGGCACTGAAGCTTTCTTT	CASSPPDGTEAFF
TRBV25-1	few	TRBJ1-2	-	TGTGCCAGCAGTGAACCAGGACCTGGTGGCTACACCTTC	CASSEPGPGGYTF
TRBV19	-	TRBJ2-5	TRBD2	TGTGCCAGTAGTATGGGACTAGCGGGAGGCGAGACCCAGTACTTC	CASSMGLAGGETQYF
TRBV29-1	few	TRBJ1-2	TRBD1	TGCAGCGTTGATCTCCCCGGACAGGGGAACTATGGCTACACCTTC	CSVDLPGQGNYGYTF
TRBV5-8	few	TRBJ1-2	-	TGTGCCAGCAGCTTGGAAGGGTTGACGGACTATGGCTACACCTTC	CASSLEGLTDYGYTF
TRBV9	-	TRBJ1-2	-	TGTGCCAGCAGCGCCCAGACTACCCGGGACACCGGGCGGGGTAACTATGGCTACACCTTC	CASSAQTTRDTGRGNYGYTF
TRBV28	-	TRBJ2-1	TRBD2	TGTGCCAGCAGACCAACCGGGACTAGTGAGTTCTTC	CASRPTGTSEFF
TRBV9	-	TRBJ2-3	TRBD1	TGTGCCAGCAGCGCCTCCGGGACAGGGGTTACAGATACGCAGTATTTT	CASSASGTGVTDTQYF
TRBV10-2	few	TRBJ2-1	-	TGCGCCAGCAGCATGAGTGTCCGGGGGGCCAATGAGCAGTTCTTC	CASSMSVRGANEQFF
TRBV7-9	few	TRBJ2-2	-	TGTGCCAGCAGCTTAGCGCGGGGGAACACCGGGGAGCTGTTTTTT	CASSLARGNTGELFF
TRBV5-1	-	TRBJ1-2	TRBD1	TGCGCCAGCAGCTTTGGGGGGGCCGGGACAGGGAGACCCGGCTACACCTTC	CASSFGGAGTGRPGYTF
TRBV9	once	TRBJ2-7	-	TGTGCCAGCAGCGTATCCCCAGGACCGTCGGCCTACGAGCAGTACTTC	CASSVSPGPSAYEQYF
TRBV19	-	TRBJ2-1	TRBD2	TGTGCCAGTAGTCGAATAGCGGGGGAATACAATGAGCAGTTCTTC	CASSRIAGEYNEQFF
TRBV7-8	-	TRBJ2-6	-	TGTGCCAGCAGCTTAGGGCTCTGGGGGTCTGGGGCCAACGTCCTGACTTTC	CASSLGLWGSGANVLTF
TRBV3-1	-	TRBJ1-1	-	TGTGCCAGCAGCCAAGCGCCAGGGCGCATGAACACTGAAGCTTTCTTT	CASSQAPGRMNTEAFF
TRBV10-3	-	TRBJ2-3	TRBD2	TGTGCCATCAGTGGTAGGGAGGGAAACACAGATACGCAGTATTTT	CAISGREGNTDTQYF
TRBV10-1	-	TRBJ1-1	-	TGCGCCAGCCAGGGGAGCCTGAACACTGAAGCTTTCTTT	CASQGSLNTEAFF
TRBV7-9	many	TRBJ2-2	TRBD2	TGTGCCAGCAGCTTACCTAGCGGGAGGACCGCGAACACCGGGGAGCTGTTTTTT	CASSLPSGRTANTGELFF
TRBV5-1	-	TRBJ2-6	-	TGCGCCAGCAGCCTCCTGGATCGGGCCTCTGGGGCCAACGTCCTGACTTTC	CASSLLDRASGANVLTF
TRBV19	few	TRBJ2-2	-	TGTGCCAGTAGTATGTGGTTGAGTACCGGGGAGCTGTTTTTT	CASSMWLSTGELFF
TRBV11-2	many	TRBJ2-3	-	TGTGCCAGCAGCCCCAGAGTAGCGGACACAGATACGCAGTATTTT	CASSPRVADTDTQYF
TRBV20-1	few	TRBJ1-5	-	TGCAGTGCCCGGGGGACGGTTAGCAATCAGCCCCAGCATTTT	CSARGTVSNQPQHF
TRBV28	many	TRBJ2-7	TRBD2	TGTGCCAGCACCCGGACTAGCGTCTCCTACGAGCAGTACTTC	CASTRTSVSYEQYF